This T cell receptor (beta chain) was observed in a study of monozygotic twins with inflammatory bowel disease. Notes on the study in general: Especially with disease activity, IBD patients had fewer clonotypes in common with others than healthy twins did. The analysis yielded no support for one strong signal or clonotype associated with IBD. Differing immunosuppressive treatments may have added variability to patient repertoires.

Details on this clonotype: Its antigen is as yet unknown.

Germline assignment: CDR1 LGHDT and CDR2 YNNKEL (reference sequence). The length of the CDR3 is 14 residues. TCRdb re-analyzed the 5' RACE reads; it lists each CDR3 protein once, without DNA. The ten most abundant clones cover 9.5% to 15% of a sample with over 100,000 distinct CDR3 sequences. The sample consisted of blood. The rearrangement joins TRBV3-1 to TRBJ2-2; TCRdb designates TRBD2, a call that cannot be tested without DNA. The receptor was derived from a human donor with ulcerative colitis or Crohn's disease, or a healthy co-twin of an affected twin (not recorded which). CDR3 sequence reads: CASSQGGSVGLLFF.